Shown below are 17 T cell receptor beta chains from a single sample sequenced in a study of blood T cells in healthy people across ages. For the second PCR, which ran for about 7 to 11 cycles, a sample-barcoded 5' primer and a J-beta primer mix were used. TCRdb independently ran MiXCR on the 5' RACE reads; one entry per CDR3 protein. This sample carries 790,000 or so distinct CDR3 sequences, roughly 50% of them seen once, and the ten largest clones take approximately 24%. The sample consisted of blood. The receptors were gathered from a man in his forties in good health.

The rearrangement uses TRBV7-2 and TRBJ2-1; 14 bases are shared with TRBD2. This CDR3 has 18 residues. V lost 5 bases, J lost 6 bases, and 12 bases stayed unmatched. The germline V gene encodes CDR1 SGHTA and CDR2 FQGNSA. The CDR3 reads CASSRTLRLAGGSNEQFF. CDR3 sequence (DNA): TGTGCCAGCAGCCGCACCCTGAGACTAGCGGGGGGGAGCAATGAGCAGTTCTTC.

The table lists this clonotype with many counts. V gene TRBV6-2 or TRBV6-3 combines with J gene TRBJ1-1; no clear D. The length of the CDR3 is 14 residues. Germline CDR1 and CDR2: MNHEY and SVGEGT. V lost 2 bases to trimming and J lost 6 bases, with 13 bases between them. Here the CDR3 reads CASSYSPQSSEAFF. Written as DNA, the CDR3 is TGTGCCAGCAGTTACAGTCCCCAGAGTTCTGAAGCTTTCTTT.

The chain recombines TRBV5-1 with TRBJ2-1; D assignment may be TRBD1 or TRBD2 (5 bases each). Per the germline V gene, CDR1 is SGHRS and CDR2 is YFSETQ. This CDR3 is built from 16 residues. The V and J ends lost 2 bases and 5 bases respectively, with 17 bases between them. The CDR3 nucleotides read TGCGCCAGCAGCTTCCAAGGGACGGAATTACACAATGAGCAGTTCTTC. This translates into CASSFQGTELHNEQFF.

This chain links TRBV6-1 with TRBJ1-5; no reliable D call. V lost 2 bases to trimming and J lost 2 bases, with 13 bases between them. The CDR3 is made up of 16 amino acids. Germline assignment: CDR1 MNHNS and CDR2 SASEGT. The CDR3 nucleotides are TGTGCCAGCAGTGAAACGAGGGTAAGAGGCAATCAGCCCCAGCATTTT. As protein: CASSETRVRGNQPQHF.

This clonotype has a handful of counts. V and J are TRBV5-1 and TRBJ2-3; a weak D match, TRBD2 (5 bases). Germline V gene data show CDR1 as SGHRS and CDR2 as YFSETQ. V dropped 4 bases and J dropped 2 bases, with 17 bases sitting between them. The CDR3 runs to 16 residues. CDR3 DNA sequence: TGCGCCAGCAGCCTCCCAGCGGTGGGTTCCACAGATACGCAGTATTTT. Protein: CASSLPAVGSTDTQYF.

The rearrangement links TRBV27 to TRBJ1-1; 10 bases fit TRBD1. The CDR3 runs to 14 residues. Germline loops: CDR1 MNHEY, CDR2 SMNVEV (reference sequence). Losses at the gene ends were 6 bases for V and 8 bases for J; bases not matched to a gene: 9. The CDR3 nucleotides read TGTGCCAGCAGAAAAGACAGGGGGCTTTCGGAAGCTTTCTTT. Translated: CASRKDRGLSEAFF.

V is TRBV20-1 and J is TRBJ2-3; 10 nucleotides agree with TRBD2. The CDR3 totals 16 residues. J was trimmed by 5 bases and V by 5 bases; bases with no gene match: 13. CDR1 DFQATT and CDR2 SNEGSKA come from the germline V gene (reference sequence). CDR3 in amino acids: CSASDNSGGIQDTQYF. In DNA, the CDR3 is TGCAGTGCTTCGGATAATAGCGGGGGGATTCAAGATACGCAGTATTTT.

The V call is TRBV7-2, the J call TRBJ2-5, with TRBD2 matching over 7 bases. TRBJ2-7 matches the DNA end more closely, so the J call is doubtful. This CDR3 has 16 residues. CDR1 is SGHTA and CDR2 is FQGNSA in the germline V gene. CDR3 in DNA: TGTGCCAGCAGCTTAGCGGAGGTGGGAGGGGCCTACGAGCAGTACTTC. It encodes CASSLAEVGGAYEQYF.

This clonotype was recorded a few times. The rearrangement uses TRBV5-1 and TRBJ2-5; 7 nucleotides agree with TRBD1. From germline, CDR1 is SGHRS and CDR2 YFSETQ. This CDR3 contains 15 residues. J was trimmed by 3 bases and V by 6 bases; bases with no gene match: 11. CDR3 nucleotides: TGCGCCAGCACCGGACAGGTCCAAATCAAAGAGACCCAGTACTTC. The encoded protein is CASTGQVQIKETQYF.

This chain links TRBV12-3 or TRBV12-4 with TRBJ2-1, with 8 bases lining up with TRBD2. This CDR3 is 16 amino acids long. The V gene end was trimmed by 3 bases and the J gene end by 0 bases; junction bases not matched to a gene: 4. The CDR3 spells CASSFPLAGSYNEQFF. CDR3 in DNA: TGTGCCAGCAGTTTTCCGCTAGCGGGCTCCTACAATGAGCAGTTCTTC.

The genes are TRBV7-2 and TRBJ2-1; D gene ambiguous. CDR1 is SGHTA and CDR2 is FQGNSA in the germline V gene. CDR3 length: 11 residues. Trimming left V 8 bases short and J 4 bases short, with 6 bases between. In DNA, the CDR3 is TGTGCCAGCCAGTTTTACAATGAGCAGTTCTTC. Translation: CASQFYNEQFF.

This clonotype has just a few counts. The chain has TRBV7-9 and TRBJ1-2, with 7 bases aligning to TRBD1. The CDR3 spans 14 residues. The germline gives CDR1 SEHNR, CDR2 FQNEAQ (reference sequence). The V gene end was trimmed by 5 bases and the J gene end by 8 bases; junction bases not matched to a gene: 11. CDR3 in amino acids: CASSRDRDSLGYTF. In nucleotides, the CDR3 is TGTGCCAGCAGCCGAGACCGGGACAGTTTGGGCTACACCTTC.

The chain joins TRBV3-1 to TRBJ1-2; D not resolved. CDR1 LGHDT and CDR2 YNNKEL come from the germline V gene (reference sequence). This CDR3 is built from 14 residues. V was clipped by 6 bases and J by 5 bases, with 16 bases between them. The CDR3: CASRQLDGSYGYTF. DNA for the CDR3: TGTGCCAGCAGGCAATTGGACGGGAGTTATGGCTACACCTTC. Using reference TRBV3-1 and TRBJ1-2 for the parts outside the CDR3, the full variable domain is DTAVSQTPKYLVTQMGNDKSIKCEQNLGHDTMYWYKQDSKKFLKIMFSYNNKELIINETVPNRFSPKSPDKAHLNLHINSLELGDSAVYFCASRQLDGSYGYTFGSGTRLTVV.

With regard to this clonotype: It is likely a read error, because the conserved phenylalanine at the end of the CDR3 is missing. The rearrangement links TRBV15 to TRBJ1-2, with D perhaps matching TRBD1 (5 bases). Germline V gene lookup returns CDR1 LNHNV and CDR2 YYDKDF (reference sequence). The CDR3 is made up of 14 amino acids. V lost 0 bases, J lost 6 bases, and 11 bases lay in between. The chain's CDR3 is CATSREGLQHGYTV. Here the CDR3 DNA reads TGTGCCACCAGCAGAGAGGGACTACAGCATGGCTACACCGTC.

This clonotype was seen a few times. This chain joins TRBV27 and TRBJ1-5; TRBD1 matches 7 bases. The CDR3 contains 15 residues. Germline V gene lookup returns CDR1 MNHEY and CDR2 SMNVEV (reference sequence). Unmatched junction bases numbered 4, after V lost 2 bases and J lost 3 bases. CDR3 amino acids: CASSLGDRLNQPQHF. The CDR3 DNA sequence: TGTGCCAGCAGTTTAGGGGACAGACTCAATCAGCCCCAGCATTTT.

V and J are TRBV20-1 and TRBJ1-2; D uncertain. The V and J ends lost 0 bases and 6 bases respectively, with 14 bases between them. Germline V gene lookup returns CDR1 DFQATT and CDR2 SNEGSKA (reference sequence). The CDR3 runs to 14 residues. The CDR3 region has the DNA TGCAGTGCTAGAGACGGACGCAGCGATGATGGCTACACCTTC. It is translated as CSARDGRSDDGYTF.

The chain has TRBV15 and TRBJ2-5; TRBD1 might be the D (6 bases). V gave up 0 bases and J gave up 4 bases, with 18 bases separating them. The germline gives CDR1 LNHNV, CDR2 YYDKDF (reference sequence). CDR3 length: 17 residues. The DNA for the CDR3 is TGTGCCACCAGCAGAGAAAGGAGAGGGATAGGGGGAGAGACCCAGTACTTC. Protein product: CATSRERRGIGGETQYF.